This T cell receptor (beta chain) was documented in a study of blood T cell repertoires in COVID-19. Overall study: Sites in the United States, Italy and Spain provided acute and convalescent COVID-19 samples. Nucleic acid was either cDNA or gDNA, and it came from T cells, B-cell-depleted T cells, or PBMCs.

Germline V lookup: CDR1 SGHRS, CDR2 YFSETQ. CDR3 size: 18 residues. The ends lost 2 bases at V and 0 bases at J; junction bases unmatched: 10. Under the authors' procedure: Amplification of reference gene primers was used by the study to estimate nucleated cell counts. Here immunoSEQ multiplex PCR was the method, and the copy in TCRdb shows in-frame clones only, minus some. V and J calls and clone size follow that table, whereas D and trimming were derived from the DNA. The table lists hundreds of thousands of clones, roughly 86% of them singletons. This TCR was recovered from a woman aged 60 to 75 who had recovered from COVID-19. The J gene is TRBJ2-2, the V gene TRBV5-1; 7 positions match TRBD1. The sequencing sample was made of peripheral blood. DNA of the CDR3: TGCGCCAGCAGCTTTTGGTCACAGGGGTTGGCGAACACCGGGGAGCTGTTTTTT. Protein sequence: CASSFWSQGLANTGELFF.